These 17 T cell receptor beta chains came from one sample sequenced in a study of technical replicates of blood from a handful of donors. Assay: immunoSEQ multiplex PCR; the TCRdb copy retains only in-frame clones and omits some. This table has more than 50,000 clones, 85% to 90% appearing once. Sequenced input: PBMCs. These receptors were collected from a human donor in good health. Some clones in this sample may be carry-over from other donors' samples.

This chain uses TRBV5-4 with TRBJ2-3, with 9 bases identical to TRBD1. The CDR3 has 15 amino acids. CDR1 is SGHNT, CDR2 YYREEE, per germline (reference sequence). The V segment lost 3 bases and the J segment 4 bases; nucleotides outside the gene matches: 6. The CDR3 DNA is TGTGCCAGCAGCTCGCGGGACAGGGCTTCAGATACGCAGTATTTT. Residues: CASSSRDRASDTQYF.

This rearrangement joins TRBV6-5 to TRBJ2-7; D possibly corresponds to TRBD1 (6 bases). This CDR3 spans 15 amino acids. Trimming cost V 5 bases and J 0 bases, with 14 bases left between them. Germline V lookup: CDR1 MNHEY, CDR2 SVGAGI. CDR3 residues: CASSPSTGFSYEQYF. In DNA form, the CDR3 reads TGTGCCAGCAGTCCATCAACAGGGTTCTCCTACGAGCAGTACTTC.

The chain is built from TRBV5-4 and TRBJ1-4; D remains unclear. V lost 2 bases and J 8 bases, leaving 10 bases between the germline ends. Germline-derived CDR1 and CDR2 are SGHNT and YYREEE (reference sequence). The length of the CDR3 is 13 residues. The DNA for the CDR3 is TGTGCCAGCAGCTTACCCGCAGGCGAAAAACTGTTTTTT. Residues: CASSLPAGEKLFF. The whole variable domain, filled in from reference TRBV5-4 and TRBJ1-4, reads ETGVTQSPTHLIKTRGQQVTLRCSSQSGHNTVSWYQQALGQGPQFIFQYYREEENGRGNFPPRFSGLQFPNYSSELNVNALELDDSALYLCASSLPAGEKLFFGSGTQLSVL.

This chain connects TRBV30 to TRBJ2-3; 7 nucleotides agree with TRBD2. CDR1 is GTSNPN and CDR2 is SVGIG in the germline V gene (reference sequence). Trimming took 1 base from V and 11 from J; bases not matched to a gene: 3. CDR3 length: 11 amino acids. The CDR3 coding sequence is TGTGCCTGGAGTGGGCGGGAGAAGCAGTATTTT. It translates to CAWSGREKQYF.

The chain links TRBV2 to TRBJ1-5; no clear D. With 8 bases removed from V and 3 bases from J, the gap between germline ends came to 17 bases. Germline V gene sequence: CDR1 SNHLY, CDR2 FYNNEI. This CDR3 is 15 amino acids long. CDR3 sequence: CASERAGSNNQPQHF. The CDR3 nucleotides read TGTGCCAGCGAACGCGCGGGGTCGAACAATCAGCCCCAGCATTTT.

Of note for this clone: Other DNA sequences in the sample encode the same CDR3. The chain combines TRBV20-1 with TRBJ1-2, with D maybe TRBD1 (6 bases). There are 11 residues in the CDR3. Germline CDR1 and CDR2: DFQATT and SNEGSKA (reference sequence). Between the trimmed V and J ends, which lost 6 bases and 8 bases, there was a span of 13 bases. The CDR3 loop is CSAQDSRGYTF. The DNA for the CDR3 is TGCAGTGCCCAGGACAGTAGGGGCTACACCTTC.

J is TRBJ2-7 and V is TRBV5-1; D remains unclear. This CDR3 comprises 14 residues. Germline values: CDR1 SGHRS, CDR2 YFSETQ. Trimming stripped 0 bases from V and 0 bases from J, with 7 bases between. DNA for the CDR3: TGCGCCAGCAGCTTGGAGCCAAACTCCTACGAGCAGTACTTC. It codes for CASSLEPNSYEQYF.

The rearrangement links TRBV5-6 to TRBJ1-6; D is undetermined. This CDR3 region has 16 residues. The V end lost 0 bases, the J end lost 9 bases, and 16 bases lay between the germline ends. The germline gives CDR1 SGHDT, CDR2 YYEEEE. CDR3 in amino acids: CASSLDLSQASSPLHF. CDR3 bases: TGTGCCAGCAGCTTGGATTTGAGCCAGGCAAGTTCACCCCTCCACTTT.

This rearrangement joins TRBV28 to TRBJ1-1, with D uncertain. This CDR3 has 13 amino acids. Per the germline V gene, CDR1 is MDHEN and CDR2 is SYDVKM. V lost 2 bases, J lost 0 bases, and 4 bases lay in between. CDR3 DNA sequence: TGTGCCAGCAGTTTACAGGTGAACACTGAAGCTTTCTTT. Residues: CASSLQVNTEAFF.

To note about this clone: A clone one base away is much larger, so this may be a read error. The identical CDR3 is also encoded by other nucleotide sequences in the sample. The gene calls are TRBV5-1 and TRBJ2-1; 9 bases fit TRBD2. This CDR3 comprises 14 residues. The germline V gene encodes CDR1 SGHRS and CDR2 YFSETQ. J gave up 4 bases and V 3 bases, and 2 bases lay outside the gene matches. CDR3 sequence reads: CASSSSGGYNEQFF. CDR3 bases: TGCGCCAGCAGCTCCAGCGGGGGGTACAATGAGCAGTTCTTC.

The genes are TRBV7-9 and TRBJ1-1; D is undetermined. Germline V gene lookup returns CDR1 SEHNR and CDR2 FQNEAQ (reference sequence). This CDR3 is built from 16 residues. V lost 1 base to trimming and J lost 1 base, with 13 bases between them. CDR3 sequence reads: CASSLGLTGKNTEAFF. CDR3 nucleotide sequence: TGTGCCAGCAGCTTAGGTCTAACGGGGAAGAACACTGAAGCTTTCTTT.

V usage is TRBV7-7 and J usage is TRBJ2-7, with D maybe TRBD1 (7 bases). This CDR3 is built from 13 residues. Germline V CDR1 and CDR2: SSHAT, FNYEAQ (reference sequence). V gave up 3 bases and J gave up 6 bases, with 12 bases separating them. CDR3 region: CASSLTGTSEQYF. The CDR3 nucleotides are TGTGCCAGCAGCTTGACAGGGACTTCCGAGCAGTACTTC.

The rearrangement joins TRBV4-3 to TRBJ2-2, with 12 bases that match TRBD2. The junction had 12 bases not matched to a gene; V was cut back by 3 bases and J by 7 bases. The CDR3 totals 18 residues. Germline loops: CDR1 LGHNA, CDR2 YSLEER. CDR3 DNA sequence: TGCGCCAGCAGCCATGAAACACGGACTAGCGGGGTAGGCGGGGAGCTGTTTTTT. Protein product: CASSHETRTSGVGGELFF.

The rearrangement links TRBV30 to TRBJ1-1, with 8 bases lining up with TRBD1. Losses at the gene ends were 8 bases for V and 5 bases for J; bases not matched to a gene: 16. The CDR3 sequence is 15 residues long. The germline V gene has CDR1 GTSNPN and CDR2 SVGIG (reference sequence). The CDR3 here is CAAVSGGDGHTEAFF. Here the CDR3 DNA reads TGTGCCGCAGTGTCAGGGGGCGACGGTCATACTGAAGCTTTCTTT.

The CDR3 coding sequence is TGTGCCAGCAGCGTATTACAGGGGGCTTCTGGAAACACCATATATTTT. Encoded protein: CASSVLQGASGNTIYF. The V and J genes are TRBV9 and TRBJ1-3; TRBD1 matches at 9 bases. The germline V gene encodes CDR1 SGDLS and CDR2 YYNGEE. The length of the CDR3 is 16 residues. J gave up 1 base and V 1 base, and 3 bases lay outside the gene matches.

The V and J genes are TRBV7-3 and TRBJ2-3; 10 nucleotides agree with TRBD2. Germline loops: CDR1 SGHTA, CDR2 FQGTGA. V lost 5 bases, J lost 1 base, and 6 bases stayed unmatched. The CDR3 covers 16 residues. CDR3 DNA sequence: TGTGCCAGCAGCCCCAAAGCGGGGGGGGGCACAGATACGCAGTATTTT. This sequence encodes CASSPKAGGGTDTQYF.

This clone was observed a single time. This chain joins TRBV12-5 and TRBJ1-6; possible D gene TRBD1, 6 bases. The CDR3 is made up of 16 amino acids. With 1 base removed from V and 8 bases from J, the gap between germline ends came to 15 bases. Germline CDR1 LGHNT, CDR2 FRNRAP. CDR3 in amino acids: CASGLEGGNADSPLHF. The CDR3 DNA reads as TGTGCTAGTGGTTTGGAGGGGGGGAATGCCGATTCACCCCTCCACTTT.